This T cell receptor (beta chain) was profiled in a study of technical replicates of blood from a few donors. Only in-frame clones appear in the TCRdb table, and some are missing; sequencing was by immunoSEQ multiplex PCR. The sample lists over 70,000 clones; about 94% were seen once. J was trimmed by 1 base and V by 6 bases; bases with no gene match: 3. The germline gives CDR1 MNHEY, CDR2 SVGAGI. CDR3 length equals 14 residues. The TCR comes from a human donor in good health. Sequenced material: T cells isolated from PBMCs. The V and J genes are TRBV6-5 and TRBJ2-3; 8 bases map to TRBD2. The CDR3 sequence: CASRTGGGTDTQYF. DNA of the CDR3: TGTGCCAGCAGGACCGGGGGGGGCACAGATACGCAGTATTTT.